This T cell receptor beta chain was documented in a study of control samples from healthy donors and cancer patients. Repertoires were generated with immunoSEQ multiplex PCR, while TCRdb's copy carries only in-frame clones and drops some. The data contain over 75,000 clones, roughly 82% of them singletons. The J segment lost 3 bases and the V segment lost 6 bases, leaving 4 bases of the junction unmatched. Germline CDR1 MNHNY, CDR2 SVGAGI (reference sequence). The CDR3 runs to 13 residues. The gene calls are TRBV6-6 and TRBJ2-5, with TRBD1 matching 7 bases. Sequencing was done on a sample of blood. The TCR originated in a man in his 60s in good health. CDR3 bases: TGTGCCAGCAGCCCCGGGACAGAAGAGACCCAGTACTTC. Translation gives CASSPGTEETQYF.